The clone carrying this T cell receptor beta chain was seen once. This entry comes from a study of CD8 T cells in Susac syndrome. RNA amounts of about 0.5 to 1 ug underwent reverse transcription with random hexamers. TCRdb fed the immunoSEQ multiplex PCR reads into MiXCR, producing one record per CDR3 protein. The sample lists approximately 150,000 distinct CDR3 sequences, approximately 93% occurring once. TEMRA cells were FACS-enriched, with CD8+ and CD4+ T cells isolated negatively. The germline gives CDR1 LNHDA, CDR2 SQIVND (reference sequence). The CDR3 is 14 residues long. Trimming shortened V by 7 bases and J by 2 bases, and 11 bases separated the two germline ends.

The sample comprised CD4+ T cells from PBMCs. The sequence was obtained from a human donor with multiple sclerosis. J is TRBJ2-2 and V is TRBV19; possibly TRBD1 for D (5 bases). The CDR3 DNA is TGTGCCAGTAAAGGGGTAACAAACACCGGGGAGCTGTTTTTT. Its translation: CASKGVTNTGELFF. Supplemented by reference TRBV19 and TRBJ2-2, the full variable domain reads DGGITQSPKYLFRKEGQNVTLSCEQNLNHDAMYWYRQDPGQGLRLIYYSQIVNDFQKGDIAEGYSVSREKKESFPLTVTSAQKNPTAFYLCASKGVTNTGELFFGEGSRLTVL.